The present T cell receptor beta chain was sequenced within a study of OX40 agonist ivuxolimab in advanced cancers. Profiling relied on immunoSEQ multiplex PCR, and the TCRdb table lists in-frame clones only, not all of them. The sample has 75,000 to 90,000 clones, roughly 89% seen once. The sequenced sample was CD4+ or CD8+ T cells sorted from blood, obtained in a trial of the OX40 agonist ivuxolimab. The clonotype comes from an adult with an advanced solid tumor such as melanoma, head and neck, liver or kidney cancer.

CDR3 protein: CASSLDLGTPQYGYTF. The CDR3 nucleotides read TGTGCCAGCAGCTTAGACCTGGGGACACCGCAATATGGCTACACCTTC. The V call is TRBV7-8, the J call TRBJ1-2; TRBD1 is a possible D gene (6 bases). The germline CDR1 and CDR2 sequences are SGHVS and FQNEAQ. Trimming stripped 1 base from V and 5 bases from J, with 17 bases between. The CDR3 sequence is 16 residues long.